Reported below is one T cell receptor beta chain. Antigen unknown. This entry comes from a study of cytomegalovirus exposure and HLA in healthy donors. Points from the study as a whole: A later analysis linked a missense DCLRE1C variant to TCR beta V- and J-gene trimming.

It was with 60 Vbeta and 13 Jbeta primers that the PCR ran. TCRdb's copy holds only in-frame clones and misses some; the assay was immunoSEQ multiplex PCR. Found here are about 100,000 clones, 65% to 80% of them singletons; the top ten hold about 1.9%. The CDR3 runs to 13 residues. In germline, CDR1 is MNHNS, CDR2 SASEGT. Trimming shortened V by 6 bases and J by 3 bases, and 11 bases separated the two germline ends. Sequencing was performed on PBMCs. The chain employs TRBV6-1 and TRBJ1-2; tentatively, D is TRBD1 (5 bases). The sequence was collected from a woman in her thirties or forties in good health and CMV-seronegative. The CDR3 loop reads CASSLDNYYGYTF. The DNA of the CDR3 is TGTGCCAGCAGCTTGGACAACTACTATGGCTACACCTTC.